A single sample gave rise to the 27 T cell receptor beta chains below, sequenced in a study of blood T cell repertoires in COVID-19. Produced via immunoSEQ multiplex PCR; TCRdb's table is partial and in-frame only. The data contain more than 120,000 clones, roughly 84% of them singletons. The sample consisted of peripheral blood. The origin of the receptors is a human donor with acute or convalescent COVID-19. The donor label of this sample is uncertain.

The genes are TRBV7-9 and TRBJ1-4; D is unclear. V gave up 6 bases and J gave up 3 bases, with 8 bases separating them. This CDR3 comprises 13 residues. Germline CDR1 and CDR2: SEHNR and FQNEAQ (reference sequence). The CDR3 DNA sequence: TGTGCCAGCAGAACGGTGGCTAATGAAAAACTGTTTTTT. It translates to CASRTVANEKLFF.

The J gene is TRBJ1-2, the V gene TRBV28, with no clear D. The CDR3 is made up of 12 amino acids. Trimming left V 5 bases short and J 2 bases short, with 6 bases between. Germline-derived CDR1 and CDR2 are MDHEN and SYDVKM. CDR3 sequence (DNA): TGTGCCAGCAGTCTGCAGAACTATGGCTACACCTTC. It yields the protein CASSLQNYGYTF.

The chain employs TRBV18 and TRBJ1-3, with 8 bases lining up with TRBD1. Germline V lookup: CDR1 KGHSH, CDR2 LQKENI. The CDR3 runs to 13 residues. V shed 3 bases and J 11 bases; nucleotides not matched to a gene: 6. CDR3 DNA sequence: TGTGCCAGCTCACCCGGACAGGGAATGGCCATATATTTT. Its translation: CASSPGQGMAIYF.

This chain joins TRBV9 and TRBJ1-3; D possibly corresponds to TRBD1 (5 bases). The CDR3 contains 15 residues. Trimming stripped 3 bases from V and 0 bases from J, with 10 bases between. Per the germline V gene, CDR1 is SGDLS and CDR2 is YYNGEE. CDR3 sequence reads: CASSATVDSGNTIYF. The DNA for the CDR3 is TGTGCCAGCAGCGCGACAGTGGACTCTGGAAACACCATATATTTT. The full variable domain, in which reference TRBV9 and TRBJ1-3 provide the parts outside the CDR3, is DSGVTQTPKHLITATGQRVTLRCSPRSGDLSVYWYQQSLDQGLQFLIQYYNGEERAKGNILERFSAQQFPDLHSELNLSSLELGDSALYFCASSATVDSGNTIYFGEGSWLTVV.

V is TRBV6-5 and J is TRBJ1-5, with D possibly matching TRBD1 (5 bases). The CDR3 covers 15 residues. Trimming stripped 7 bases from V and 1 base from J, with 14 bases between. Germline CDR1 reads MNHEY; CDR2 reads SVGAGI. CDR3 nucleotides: TGTGCCAGCACCTGGGGGGGGGTAAGCAATCAGCCCCAGCATTTT. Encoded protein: CASTWGGVSNQPQHF.

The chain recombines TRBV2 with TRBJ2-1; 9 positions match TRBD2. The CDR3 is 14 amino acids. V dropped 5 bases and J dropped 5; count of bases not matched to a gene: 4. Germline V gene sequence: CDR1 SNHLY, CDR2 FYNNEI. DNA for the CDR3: TGTGCCAGCAGTAGTAGCGGGAGAGACAATGAGCAGTTCTTC. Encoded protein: CASSSSGRDNEQFF.

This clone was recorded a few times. The CDR3 spells CASSSTQGLGETQYF. In nucleotides, the CDR3 is TGTGCCAGCAGCTCCACGCAGGGACTAGGAGAGACCCAGTACTTC. V usage is TRBV7-6 and J usage is TRBJ2-5; 8 bases map to TRBD2. J gave up 4 bases and V 4 bases, and 8 bases lay outside the gene matches. Germline CDR1 is SGHVS and CDR2 is FNYEAQ. The CDR3 has 15 residues. The full variable domain, with the rest looked up from reference TRBV7-6 and TRBJ2-5, is GAGVSQSPRYKVTKRGQDVALRCDPISGHVSLYWYRQALGQGPEFLTYFNYEAQQDKSGLPNDRFSAERPEGSISTLTIQRTEQRDSAMYRCASSSTQGLGETQYFGPGTRLLVL.

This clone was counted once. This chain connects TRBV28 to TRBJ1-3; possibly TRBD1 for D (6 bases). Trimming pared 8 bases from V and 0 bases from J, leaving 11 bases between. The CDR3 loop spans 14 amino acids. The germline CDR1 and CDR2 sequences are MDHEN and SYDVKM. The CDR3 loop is CASWGGSSGNTIYF. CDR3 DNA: TGTGCCAGCTGGGGGGGCTCCTCTGGAAACACCATATATTTT.

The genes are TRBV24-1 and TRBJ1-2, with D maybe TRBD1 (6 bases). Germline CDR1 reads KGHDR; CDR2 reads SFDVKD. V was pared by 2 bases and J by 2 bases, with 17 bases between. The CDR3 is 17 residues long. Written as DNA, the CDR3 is TGTGCCACCAGTGATTCACAGGGCCCTCCGGAGAACTATGGCTACACCTTC. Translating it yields CATSDSQGPPENYGYTF.

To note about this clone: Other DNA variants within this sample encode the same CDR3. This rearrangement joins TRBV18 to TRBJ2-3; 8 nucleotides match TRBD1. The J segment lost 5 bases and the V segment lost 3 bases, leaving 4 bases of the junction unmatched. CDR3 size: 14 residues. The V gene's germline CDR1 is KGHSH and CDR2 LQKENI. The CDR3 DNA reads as TGTGCCAGCTCACCCGGACAGGGCCTAGATACGCAGTATTTT. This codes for CASSPGQGLDTQYF.

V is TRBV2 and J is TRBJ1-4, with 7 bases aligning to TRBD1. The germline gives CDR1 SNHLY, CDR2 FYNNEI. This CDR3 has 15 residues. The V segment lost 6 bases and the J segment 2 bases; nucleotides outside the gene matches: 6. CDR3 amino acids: CASSNNRGTNEKLFF. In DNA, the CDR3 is TGTGCCAGCAGCAACAACAGGGGCACTAATGAAAAACTGTTTTTT.

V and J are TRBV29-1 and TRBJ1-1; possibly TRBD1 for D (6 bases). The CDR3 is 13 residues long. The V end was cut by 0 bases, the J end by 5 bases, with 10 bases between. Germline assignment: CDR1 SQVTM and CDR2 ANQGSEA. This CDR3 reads CSVEDPGATEAFF. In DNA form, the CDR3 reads TGCAGCGTTGAAGATCCAGGGGCTACTGAAGCTTTCTTT.

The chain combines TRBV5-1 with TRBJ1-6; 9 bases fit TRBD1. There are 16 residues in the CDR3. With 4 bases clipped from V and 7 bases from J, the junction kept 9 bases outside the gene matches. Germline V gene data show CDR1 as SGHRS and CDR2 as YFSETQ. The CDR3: CASSAEPTGGNSPLHF. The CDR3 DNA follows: TGCGCCAGCAGCGCAGAACCTACAGGGGGCAATTCACCCCTCCACTTT.

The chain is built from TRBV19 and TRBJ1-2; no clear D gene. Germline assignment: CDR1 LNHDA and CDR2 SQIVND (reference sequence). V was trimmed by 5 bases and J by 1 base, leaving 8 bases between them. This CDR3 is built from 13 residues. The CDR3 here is CASSLRSNYGYTF. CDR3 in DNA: TGTGCCAGTAGTTTGAGGAGTAACTATGGCTACACCTTC.

Written as DNA, the CDR3 is TGTGCCAGCAGTCGGGGAAGCTCCTACGAGCAGTACTTC. This encodes CASSRGSSYEQYF. The chain is built from TRBV28 and TRBJ2-7; TRBD2 is a possible D gene (5 bases). Germline V gives CDR1 MDHEN, CDR2 SYDVKM. The CDR3 runs 13 residues. With 5 bases removed from V and 0 bases from J, the gap between germline ends came to 8 bases. Based on the CDR3 plus reference TRBV28 and TRBJ2-7, the full variable domain is DVKVTQSSRYLVKRTGEKVFLECVQDMDHENMFWYRQDPGLGLRLIYFSYDVKMKEKGDIPEGYSVSREKKERFSLILESASTNQTSMYLCASSRGSSYEQYFGPGTRLTVT.

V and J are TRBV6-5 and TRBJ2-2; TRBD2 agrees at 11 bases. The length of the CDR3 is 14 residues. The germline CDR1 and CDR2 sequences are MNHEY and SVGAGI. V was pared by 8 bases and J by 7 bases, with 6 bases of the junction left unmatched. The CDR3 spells CASRGSGGGGELFF. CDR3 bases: TGTGCCAGCCGCGGTAGCGGGGGGGGCGGGGAGCTGTTTTTT.

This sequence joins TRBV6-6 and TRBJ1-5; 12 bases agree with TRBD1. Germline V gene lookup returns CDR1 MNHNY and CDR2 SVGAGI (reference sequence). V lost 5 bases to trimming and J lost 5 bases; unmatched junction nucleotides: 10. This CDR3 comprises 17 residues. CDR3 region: CASSPGQGALVDQPQHF. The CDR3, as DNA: TGTGCCAGCAGTCCGGGACAGGGGGCTTTGGTGGATCAGCCCCAGCATTTT.

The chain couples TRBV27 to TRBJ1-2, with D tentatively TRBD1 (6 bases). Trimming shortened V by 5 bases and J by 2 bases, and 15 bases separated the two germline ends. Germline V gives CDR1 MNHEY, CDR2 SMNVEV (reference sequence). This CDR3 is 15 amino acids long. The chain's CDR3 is CASSTYRERNYGYTF. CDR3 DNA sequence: TGTGCCAGCAGTACGTACAGGGAAAGGAACTATGGCTACACCTTC.

For the CDR3, the DNA is TGTGCCAGCAGTGAAGTTTCCCTCCTCCCGGGACTAGATTTCTACAATGAGCAGTTCTTC. The encoded protein is CASSEVSLLPGLDFYNEQFF. This chain links TRBV6-1 with TRBJ2-1; 8 bases agree with TRBD2. J lost 3 bases, V lost 1 base, and 17 bases had no gene match. The CDR3 has 20 residues. Germline assignment: CDR1 MNHNS and CDR2 SASEGT.

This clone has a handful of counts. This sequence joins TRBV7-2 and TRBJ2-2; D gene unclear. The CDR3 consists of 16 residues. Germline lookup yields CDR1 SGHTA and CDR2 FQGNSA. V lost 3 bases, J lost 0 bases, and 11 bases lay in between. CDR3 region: CASSLSVFANTGELFF. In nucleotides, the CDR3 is TGTGCCAGCAGCTTGTCGGTCTTCGCGAACACCGGGGAGCTGTTTTTT.

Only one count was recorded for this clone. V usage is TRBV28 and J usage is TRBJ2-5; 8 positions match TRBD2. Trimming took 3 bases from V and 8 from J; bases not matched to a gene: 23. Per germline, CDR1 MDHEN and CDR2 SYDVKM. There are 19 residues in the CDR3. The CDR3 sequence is CASSFHKGDTRGGTGTQYF. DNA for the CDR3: TGTGCCAGCAGTTTCCACAAGGGCGACACCCGGGGGGGGACCGGTACCCAGTACTTC.

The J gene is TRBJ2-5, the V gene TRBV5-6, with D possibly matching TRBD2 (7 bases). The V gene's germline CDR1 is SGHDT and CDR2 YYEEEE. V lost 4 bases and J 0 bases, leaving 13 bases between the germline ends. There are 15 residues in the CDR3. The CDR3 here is CASSRLGGHQETQYF. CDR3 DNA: TGTGCCAGCAGCCGCCTGGGGGGGCACCAAGAGACCCAGTACTTC.

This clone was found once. The CDR3 bases are TGTGCCAGCAGCCAGGGGGCAGAGAACACCGGGGAGCTGTTTTTT. This encodes CASSQGAENTGELFF. The chain employs TRBV7-3 and TRBJ2-2; 8 nucleotides align to TRBD1. J was trimmed by 1 base and V by 5 bases; bases with no gene match: 3. In germline, CDR1 is SGHTA, CDR2 FQGTGA. This CDR3 is 15 amino acids long. The full variable domain, completed using reference TRBV7-3 and TRBJ2-2, is GAGVSQTPSNKVTEKGKYVELRCDPISGHTALYWYRQSLGQGPEFLIYFQGTGAADDSGLPNDRFFAVRPEGSVSTLKIQRTERGDSAVYLCASSQGAENTGELFFGEGSRLTVL.

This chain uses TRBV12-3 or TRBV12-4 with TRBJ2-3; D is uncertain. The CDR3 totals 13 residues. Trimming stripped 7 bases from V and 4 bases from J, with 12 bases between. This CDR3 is CASKPPVADTQYF. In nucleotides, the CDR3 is TGTGCCAGCAAACCCCCGGTCGCAGATACGCAGTATTTT.

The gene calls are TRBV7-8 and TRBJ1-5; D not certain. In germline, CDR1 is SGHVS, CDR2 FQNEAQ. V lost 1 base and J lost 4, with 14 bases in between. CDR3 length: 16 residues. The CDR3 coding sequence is TGTGCCAGCAGCTTAGTAGTGGATAGAGGGAATCAGCCCCAGCATTTT. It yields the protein CASSLVVDRGNQPQHF.

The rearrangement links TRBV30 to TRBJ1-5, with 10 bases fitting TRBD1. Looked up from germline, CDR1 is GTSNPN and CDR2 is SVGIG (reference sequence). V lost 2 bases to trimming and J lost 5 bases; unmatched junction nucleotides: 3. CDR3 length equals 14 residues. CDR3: CAWSRGTGDQPQHF. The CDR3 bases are TGTGCCTGGAGTAGGGGGACAGGGGATCAGCCCCAGCATTTT.

The CDR3 sequence: CASSRETGATYGYTF. The CDR3 DNA sequence: TGCGCCAGCAGCCGAGAGACAGGGGCTACCTATGGCTACACCTTC. The chain recombines TRBV4-3 with TRBJ1-2; 8 bases align to TRBD1. CDR1 is LGHNA, CDR2 YSLEER, per germline. V gave up 4 bases and J gave up 4 bases; unmatched junction bases: 8. The CDR3 extends over 15 amino acids.